These T cell receptor beta chains were read from a single sample in a study of Graves' ophthalmopathy and Graves' hyperthyroidism. Each CDR3 protein gets one entry after TCRdb re-called the multiplex PCR reads with MiXCR. There are some 150,000 distinct CDR3 sequences in the sample; just under 40% occur only once, and 8% to 9% lies in the top ten. Specimen: peripheral blood. These receptors were obtained from a man younger than 40 with Graves' ophthalmopathy. CDR3s include the opening cysteine and the closing phenylalanine or tryptophan. A D gene is named only where the DNA matches it firmly. Part of the rows lack a size; the others show once, few, many or a class for expanded clones.

size: -; D: -; length: 14; J: TRBJ2-2; V: TRBV7-3; DNA: TGTGCCAGCAGCTTAATCTATAACACCGGGGAGCTGTTTTTT; CDR3: CASSLIYNTGELFF
size: -; D: -; length: 11; J: TRBJ1-1; V: TRBV28; DNA: TGTGCCAGCAGACAACGGTGGGAAGCTTTCTTT; CDR3: CASRQRWEAFF
size: many; D: -; length: 15; J: TRBJ1-5; V: TRBV7-8; DNA: TGTGCCAGCAGCCTGTGGTCCCAGGACAATCAGCCCCAGCATTTT; CDR3: CASSLWSQDNQPQHF
size: many; D: -; length: 15; J: TRBJ2-7; V: TRBV6-2/TRBV6-3; DNA: TGTGCCAGCCACCAATTACCGACAGCCTCGGCCGAGCAGTACTTC; CDR3: CASHQLPTASAEQYF
size: -; D: -; length: 15; J: TRBJ1-3; V: TRBV20-1; DNA: TGCAGTGCTAGAGACTCAAATAACTCTGGAAACACCATATATTTT; CDR3: CSARDSNNSGNTIYF
size: many; D: -; length: 15; J: TRBJ1-1; V: TRBV27; DNA: TGTGCCAGCAGTATTCCAGGGACGCGGAACACTGAAGCTTTCTTT; CDR3: CASSIPGTRNTEAFF
size: many; D: TRBD1; length: 15; J: TRBJ2-7; V: TRBV28; DNA: TGTGCCAGCAGTCAACCGGGACAGAGAGTCTACGAGCAGTACTTC; CDR3: CASSQPGQRVYEQYF
size: -; D: -; length: 13; J: TRBJ1-1; V: TRBV12-3/TRBV12-4; DNA: TGTGCCAGCAGTTTTGGGGGCTTCGCTGAAGCTTTCTTT; CDR3: CASSFGGFAEAFF
size: -; D: TRBD1; length: 15; J: TRBJ2-7; V: TRBV27; DNA: TGTGCCAGCAGTTTTACACAGGGGGCGTATGTCGAGCAGTACTTC; CDR3: CASSFTQGAYVEQYF
size: many; D: -; length: 13; J: TRBJ1-1; V: TRBV24-1; DNA: TGTGCCACCAGTGATTCGGGGCACACTGAAGCTTTCTTT; CDR3: CATSDSGHTEAFF
size: -; D: -; length: 15; J: TRBJ1-1; V: TRBV6-5; DNA: TGTGCCAGCAGTTACTCCTTTAGAGGGGTGACTGAAGCTTTCTTT; CDR3: CASSYSFRGVTEAFF
size: -; D: -; length: 14; J: TRBJ1-5; V: TRBV19; DNA: TGTGCCAGTAGTATCGGGGAATCGCATCAGCCCCAGCATTTT; CDR3: CASSIGESHQPQHF
size: -; D: -; length: 13; J: TRBJ2-7; V: TRBV12-3/TRBV12-4; DNA: TGTGCCAGCAGTTTGGACTGGGGAGGCGAGCAGTACTTC; CDR3: CASSLDWGGEQYF
size: -; D: -; length: 13; J: TRBJ1-1; V: TRBV20-1; DNA: TGCAGTGCTTGGGGCCAGGCGTACACTGAAGCTTTCTTT; CDR3: CSAWGQAYTEAFF
size: -; D: TRBD2; length: 13; J: TRBJ2-7; V: TRBV12-3/TRBV12-4; DNA: TGTGCCAGCAGTTTACTAGCGGTCTACGAGCAGTACTTC; CDR3: CASSLLAVYEQYF
size: once; D: -; length: 14; J: TRBJ2-7; V: TRBV7-2; DNA: TGTGCCAGCAGCTTTGGTCAGGGGACCTACGAGCAGTACTTC; CDR3: CASSFGQGTYEQYF
size: many; D: -; length: 13; J: TRBJ1-5; V: TRBV24-1; DNA: TGTGCCACCAGTGATCTGGGCGTCTTGCCCCAGCATTTT; CDR3: CATSDLGVLPQHF
size: few; D: -; length: 11; J: TRBJ2-7; V: TRBV19; DNA: TGTGCCAGTAGTGAGGGGGTCGAGCAGTACTTC; CDR3: CASSEGVEQYF
size: many; D: TRBD2; length: 14; J: TRBJ2-5; V: TRBV28; DNA: TGTGCCAGCAGGGCGGGGGGGGGCCAAGAGACCCAGTACTTC; CDR3: CASRAGGGQETQYF
size: -; D: TRBD1; length: 16; J: TRBJ1-1; V: TRBV6-2/TRBV6-3; DNA: TGTGCCAGCAGTTACGGCGACAGGGGGCCGAACACTGAAGCTTTCTTT; CDR3: CASSYGDRGPNTEAFF
size: many; D: TRBD1; length: 18; J: TRBJ2-7; V: TRBV27; DNA: TGTGCCAGCAGTTCTCTTTCGGGTCGGGGACAGGGCTACTACGAGCAGTACTTC; CDR3: CASSSLSGRGQGYYEQYF
size: many; D: TRBD1; length: 15; J: TRBJ2-5; V: TRBV28; DNA: TGTGCCAGCAGTTTGGGACAGGGGGAGGCGGAGACCCAGTACTTC; CDR3: CASSLGQGEAETQYF